The TCR beta chain described here comes from a study of PD-L1 blockade in urothelial cancer. Study-level information: Every 3 weeks, patients received intravenous atezolizumab 1,200 mg, beginning 2014. Blood was analyzed 3 weeks (second dose) and 6 weeks after treatment start. Per blood sample, T cells had a median of roughly 140,000.

Assay: immunoSEQ multiplex PCR; the TCRdb copy retains only in-frame clones and omits some. The sample includes some 41,000 clones, 80% to 90% of them seen just once. Trimming removed 5 bases at V and 10 bases at J, with 12 bases between. From germline, CDR1 is SGHVS and CDR2 FNYEAQ. The CDR3 totals 13 residues. The sample's time point: peripheral blood 6 weeks after treatment start. The rearrangement uses TRBV7-6 and TRBJ1-6; possible D gene TRBD1, 6 bases. This specimen consisted of PBMCs, obtained around atezolizumab (anti-PD-L1) treatment. The clonotype was recovered from a man in his sixties with urothelial cancer. Here the CDR3 DNA reads TGTGCCAGCAGCCAAACAGGGCGATCACCCCTCCACTTT. Its translation is CASSQTGRSPLHF.